This section outlines one T cell receptor beta chain sequence together with its context. Germline V gives CDR1 SEHNR, CDR2 FQNEAQ (reference sequence). The CDR3 loop spans 13 amino acids. V shed 5 bases, J shed 17 bases, and the junction held 12 bases outside the gene matches. The data stem from a study of T cells in Graves' hyperthyroidism and ophthalmopathy. Overall study: Specimen type is peripheral blood, collected at initial diagnosis prior to any treatment.

Disease duration was under 3 months in the ophthalmopathy patients, who also had a Clinical Activity Score of at least 3 and a NOSPECS grade of at least 4. Exclusion of patients followed from uncontrolled infection, other autoimmune disease, pregnancy or lactation. TCR beta CDR3 regions were amplified from RNA. Carried out on the TCR CDR3, a first-round RT-PCR used the HTBI primer set. TCRdb passed the multiplex PCR reads through MiXCR, listing each CDR3 protein once. In the table there are 600,000 to 700,000 distinct CDR3 sequences, roughly 15% of which are singletons. The chain links TRBV7-9 to TRBJ1-6, with 7 positions matching TRBD1. Sequencing input: blood. The receptor's source is a middle-aged woman with Graves' ophthalmopathy. The CDR3: CASSLLEGDSFHF. The CDR3, as DNA: TGTGCCAGCAGCCTATTAGAGGGGGACAGTTTCCACTTT.